This T cell receptor (beta chain) was profiled in a study of cytomegalovirus exposure and HLA in healthy donors. The PCR used 60 Vbeta and 13 Jbeta primers. Sequenced by immunoSEQ multiplex PCR; TCRdb stores in-frame clones only, minus some. The sample lists approximately 80,000 clones; roughly 73% were seen once. Germline CDR1 SGHVS, CDR2 FQNEAQ. The CDR3 consists of 13 residues. V lost 5 bases and J lost 6; bases outside the gene matches: 7. Worth noting for this clone: Its antigen is unknown.

Study results and caveats: Most subjects had HLA-A and HLA-B alleles reportedly predicted accurately by TCR beta sequences.

This TCR derives from a woman aged 40 to 55 in good health and CMV-seropositive. J is TRBJ2-7 and V is TRBV7-8, with 7 bases matching TRBD1. Sequencing was done on a sample of PBMCs. The CDR3 region has the DNA TGTGCCAGCAGCCAACAGGGGATGGGCGAGCAGTACTTC. This gives the protein CASSQQGMGEQYF.